A single sample gave rise to the 24 T cell receptor beta chains below, sequenced in a study of blood T cell repertoires in COVID-19. Only in-frame clones appear in the TCRdb table, and some are missing; sequencing was by immunoSEQ multiplex PCR. Among about 430,000 clones listed, more than 75% were seen once. The sequenced sample consisted of PBMCs or T cells enriched from blood (not recorded which). The receptors here all came from a woman in her 30s with acute COVID-19.

This clone was seen once. The rearrangement joins TRBV9 to TRBJ2-1, with 7 bases identical to TRBD2. Per the germline V gene, CDR1 is SGDLS and CDR2 is YYNGEE. Trimming at V came to 0 bases and at J to 10 bases, leaving 19 bases not matched to a gene. The CDR3 sequence is 18 residues long. CDR3 nucleotide sequence: TGTGCCAGCAGCGTAGCTACCCTAGCGGAGGGGCAGCCCCGGGAGCAGTTCTTC. Translation gives CASSVATLAEGQPREQFF.

The chain couples TRBV7-3 to TRBJ1-4; 8 nucleotides agree with TRBD1. The CDR3 contains 17 residues. Looked up from germline, CDR1 is SGHTA and CDR2 is FQGTGA. Trimming at V came to 0 bases and at J to 10 bases, leaving 13 bases not matched to a gene. As DNA, the CDR3 is TGTGCCAGCAGCTTAACCAAAGGACAGGGTAAGGAGAGAAAACTGTTTTTT. Its translation: CASSLTKGQGKERKLFF.

This chain joins TRBV12-3 or TRBV12-4 and TRBJ2-7; D is unclear. V was trimmed by 3 bases and J by 6 bases, leaving 12 bases between them. This CDR3 comprises 13 residues. The CDR3 sequence: CASSLPGLPEQYF. CDR3 in DNA: TGTGCCAGCAGTTTGCCCGGTTTGCCCGAGCAGTACTTC.

The chain is built from TRBV19 and TRBJ2-7; 9 positions agree with TRBD1. The CDR3 is 16 residues long. Germline CDR1 LNHDA, CDR2 SQIVND (reference sequence). Trimming cost V 3 bases and J 7 bases; bases outside gene matches: 13. The CDR3 is CASSMAATGGLGEQYF. Written as DNA, the CDR3 is TGTGCCAGTAGTATGGCTGCCACAGGGGGCTTAGGGGAGCAGTACTTC.

This rearrangement joins TRBV4-3 to TRBJ2-1, with D perhaps matching TRBD2 (6 bases). The germline V gene encodes CDR1 LGHNA and CDR2 YSLEER. The CDR3 runs to 12 residues. V shed 2 bases and J shed 9 bases, with 8 bases lying between them. DNA of the CDR3: TGCGCCAGCAGCCAAATCGGGGGTGAGCAGTTCTTC. Protein sequence: CASSQIGGEQFF.

This clone has a single count. The chain uses TRBV5-1 and TRBJ2-5; maybe TRBD2 (5 bases). CDR3 length equals 13 residues. Looked up from germline, CDR1 is SGHRS and CDR2 is YFSETQ. Trimming stripped 7 bases from V and 2 bases from J, with 12 bases between. The CDR3: CASSRGLQETQYF. The CDR3 DNA follows: TGCGCCAGCTCTCGAGGGCTGCAAGAGACCCAGTACTTC.

This chain uses TRBV1 with TRBJ1-5; TRBD1 is the table's D call, not checked against the DNA. TRBV1 is tagged as a pseudogene. The CDR3 has 16 amino acids. The CDR3 DNA reads as TGCACCAGCAGCCAAGCTCCCTCAGGGGGTAATCAGCCCCAGCATTTT. This gives the protein CTSSQAPSGGNQPQHF.

V usage is TRBV21-1 and J usage is TRBJ1-2; the DNA was not compared with TRBD1, the D call given in the table. TRBV21-1 is a listed pseudogene. The CDR3 extends over 13 amino acids. CDR3 amino acids: CASSSRQGDGYTF. CDR3 nucleotides: TGTGCCAGCAGCAGCCGACAGGGTGATGGCTACACCTTC.

The genes are TRBV7-3 and TRBJ1-6; tentatively, D is TRBD1 (5 bases). CDR1 is SGHTA and CDR2 is FQGTGA in the germline V gene. The CDR3 contains 14 residues. Trimming removed 3 bases at V and 8 bases at J, with 11 bases between. The CDR3: CASSFGGGDSPLHF. In DNA form, the CDR3 reads TGTGCCAGCAGCTTCGGAGGAGGGGATTCACCCCTCCACTTT.

The chain links TRBV11-3 to TRBJ2-7; 11 nucleotides agree with TRBD1. The CDR3 length is 18 residues. V was clipped by 5 bases and J by 4 bases; unmatched bases: 16. CDR1 is SGHNT and CDR2 is YENEEA in the germline V gene. The CDR3 DNA follows: TGTGCCAGCAGCCTACTAAGGGGACCGGGACAGGGGGATTACGAGCAGTACTTC. Translated: CASSLLRGPGQGDYEQYF.

Only a few counts were recorded for this clone. The V and J genes are TRBV27 and TRBJ1-6, with D possibly being TRBD1 (5 bases). This CDR3 has 15 residues. The germline V and J ends were trimmed by 4 bases and 4 bases, with 11 bases remaining between them. Germline loops: CDR1 MNHEY, CDR2 SMNVEV (reference sequence). CDR3 coding DNA: TGTGCCAGCAGTTCCAGGACACCTTATAATTCACCCCTCCACTTT. Its protein is CASSSRTPYNSPLHF.

V is TRBV4-1 and J is TRBJ2-7, with D tentatively TRBD1 (5 bases). CDR3 size: 13 residues. CDR1 is MGHRA and CDR2 is YSYEKL in the germline V gene. V was shortened by 4 bases and J by 2 bases, with 9 bases between the two germline ends. CDR3 sequence: CASSLPTAYEQYF. The CDR3 DNA is TGCGCCAGCAGCCTCCCGACAGCCTACGAGCAGTACTTC.

The CDR3 protein is CAWSFVSYEQYF. The CDR3 coding sequence is TGTGCCTGGAGTTTCGTCTCCTACGAGCAGTACTTC. The V and J genes are TRBV30 and TRBJ2-7, with unresolved D. V was shortened by 2 bases and J by 0 bases, with 5 bases between the two germline ends. The CDR3 spans 12 residues. CDR1 GTSNPN and CDR2 SVGIG come from the germline V gene (reference sequence).

This chain uses TRBV6-4 with TRBJ2-7; 16 nucleotides line up with TRBD2. Germline assignment: CDR1 MRHNA and CDR2 SNTAGT. With 2 bases clipped from V and 9 bases from J, the junction kept 13 bases outside the gene matches. This CDR3 region has 18 residues. The CDR3 sequence is CASSDPGLAGGTPYRQYF. The CDR3 DNA reads TGTGCCAGCAGTGACCCGGGACTAGCGGGGGGGACTCCCTACCGGCAGTACTTC.

The chain carries TRBV5-1 and TRBJ2-3; perhaps TRBD1 as D (5 bases). The germline V and J ends were trimmed by 2 bases and 0 bases, with 13 bases remaining between them. In germline, CDR1 is SGHRS, CDR2 YFSETQ. The CDR3 spans 16 residues. CDR3 region: CASSFLRQGSTDTQYF. The CDR3 nucleotides are TGCGCCAGCAGCTTCTTGAGGCAGGGAAGCACAGATACGCAGTATTTT.

This clone has a handful of counts. The rearrangement uses TRBV4-1 and TRBJ1-3; maybe TRBD1 (6 bases). The CDR3 is made up of 16 amino acids. Deletions cut 4 bases from V and 0 bases from J, with 13 bases between. Per germline, CDR1 MGHRA and CDR2 YSYEKL. DNA of the CDR3: TGCGCCAGCAGCCCCACCGGGACAATCTCTGGAAACACCATATATTTT. It codes for CASSPTGTISGNTIYF.

As concerns this clone: Within the sample, other DNA sequences also encode this same CDR3. The V and J genes are TRBV12-3 or TRBV12-4 and TRBJ1-2; no firm D call. The CDR3 is made up of 12 amino acids. Trimming cost V 3 bases and J 2 bases, with 4 bases left between them. The DNA for the CDR3 is TGTGCCAGCAGTTTTCAAAACTATGGCTACACCTTC. Translated, it gives CASSFQNYGYTF.

The V and J genes are TRBV18 and TRBJ1-6; D is uncertain. Trimming shortened V by 2 bases and J by 0 bases, and 5 bases separated the two germline ends. There are 15 residues in the CDR3. Germline lookup yields CDR1 KGHSH and CDR2 LQKENI. The CDR3 is CASSPEASYNSPLHF. Here the CDR3 DNA reads TGTGCCAGCTCACCAGAGGCCTCCTATAATTCACCCCTCCACTTT.

The chain recombines TRBV7-3 with TRBJ1-2; the D gene is possibly TRBD1 (6 bases). Germline values: CDR1 SGHTA, CDR2 FQGTGA. V lost 4 bases and J lost 7, with 19 bases in between. CDR3 length: 15 residues. The CDR3 spells CASSYETTGRGGYTF. CDR3 nucleotide sequence: TGTGCCAGCAGCTACGAGACTACAGGGCGTGGTGGCTACACCTTC.

The chain carries TRBV2 and TRBJ2-5; possibly TRBD2 for D (6 bases). Germline V gene lookup returns CDR1 SNHLY and CDR2 FYNNEI. This CDR3 is 15 amino acids long. V lost 7 bases to trimming and J lost 2 bases, with 17 bases between them. CDR3: CASTRTGRGQETQYF. The CDR3, as DNA: TGTGCCAGCACCCGTACGGGGCGGGGTCAAGAGACCCAGTACTTC.

This chain uses TRBV7-2 with TRBJ1-2; 8 bases agree with TRBD1. This CDR3 region has 15 residues. The V and J ends lost 1 base and 8 bases, in that order; junction bases with no gene match: 9. The V gene's germline CDR1 is SGHTA and CDR2 FQGNSA. DNA for the CDR3: TGTGCCAGCAGCTTAGGAAACAGACAGGGGCTAGGCTACACCTTC. Its translation is CASSLGNRQGLGYTF.

CDR3 sequence (DNA): TGTGCCAGCAGTCCCAGGGTCACAGATACGCAGTATTTT. This encodes CASSPRVTDTQYF. This chain connects TRBV6-5 to TRBJ2-3, with D possibly matching TRBD1 (5 bases). In germline, CDR1 is MNHEY, CDR2 SVGAGI. The CDR3 loop spans 13 amino acids. The ends were cut back, 5 bases at V and 2 bases at J, with 8 bases in the middle.

The chain joins TRBV27 to TRBJ1-2; 10 bases are a match to TRBD1. The germline CDR1 and CDR2 sequences are MNHEY and SMNVEV (reference sequence). The CDR3 extends over 14 amino acids. J gave up 7 bases and V 2 bases, and 4 bases lay outside the gene matches. Here the CDR3 reads CASSLRTGGGGYTF. CDR3 DNA: TGTGCCAGCAGTTTAAGGACAGGGGGGGGTGGCTACACCTTC.

This clone was detected only once. The chain employs TRBV20-1 and TRBJ2-1; D perhaps matches TRBD2 (6 bases). Looked up from germline, CDR1 is DFQATT and CDR2 is SNEGSKA (reference sequence). This CDR3 is 12 amino acids long. Deletions cut 3 bases from V and 7 bases from J, with 10 bases between. The CDR3 here is CSASLGRNEQFF. CDR3 sequence (DNA): TGCAGTGCTAGTTTGGGGAGGAATGAGCAGTTCTTC.